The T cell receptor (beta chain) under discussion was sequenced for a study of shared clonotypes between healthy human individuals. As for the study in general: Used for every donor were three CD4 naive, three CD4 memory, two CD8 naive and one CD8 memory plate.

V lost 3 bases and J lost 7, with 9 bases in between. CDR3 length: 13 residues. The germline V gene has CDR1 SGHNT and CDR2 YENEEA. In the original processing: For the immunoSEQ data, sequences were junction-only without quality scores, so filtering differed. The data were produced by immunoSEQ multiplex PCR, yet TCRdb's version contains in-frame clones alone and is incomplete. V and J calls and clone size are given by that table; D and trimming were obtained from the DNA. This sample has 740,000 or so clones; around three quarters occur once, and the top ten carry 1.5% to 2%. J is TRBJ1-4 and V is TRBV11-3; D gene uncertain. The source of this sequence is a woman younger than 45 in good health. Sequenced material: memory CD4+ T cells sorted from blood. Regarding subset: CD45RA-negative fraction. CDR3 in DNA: TGTGCCAGCAGCTTTGCATATGGTGAAAAACTGTTTTTT. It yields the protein CASSFAYGEKLFF.